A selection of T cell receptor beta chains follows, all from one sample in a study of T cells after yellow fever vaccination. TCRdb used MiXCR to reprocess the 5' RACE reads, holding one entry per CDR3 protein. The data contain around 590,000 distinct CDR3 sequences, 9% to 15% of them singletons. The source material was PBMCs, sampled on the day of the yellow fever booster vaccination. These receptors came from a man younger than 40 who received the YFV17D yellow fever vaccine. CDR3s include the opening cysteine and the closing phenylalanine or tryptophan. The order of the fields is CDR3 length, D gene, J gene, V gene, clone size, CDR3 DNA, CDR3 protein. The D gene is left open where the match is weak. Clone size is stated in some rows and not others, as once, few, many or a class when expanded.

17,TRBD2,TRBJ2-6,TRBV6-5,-,TGTGCCAGCAGTTACTCGGGGGGGGGGACTGGGGCCAACGTCCTGACTTTC,CASSYSGGGTGANVLTF
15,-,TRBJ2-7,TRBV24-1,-,TGTGCCACCAGTGACTCGGGTGGCTCCCCGTACGAGCAGTACTTC,CATSDSGGSPYEQYF
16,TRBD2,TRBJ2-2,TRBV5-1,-,TGCGCCAGCAGCTTCCCGAGCGGGAGGCGCACCGGGGAGCTGTTTTTT,CASSFPSGRRTGELFF
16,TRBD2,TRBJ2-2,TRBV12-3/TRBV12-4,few,TGTGCCAGCAGTTCCCCTAGCGGGAGATGGGCCGGGGAGCTGTTTTTT,CASSSPSGRWAGELFF
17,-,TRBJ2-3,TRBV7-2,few,TGTGCCAGCAGCTTCCCCGGGACGTTTTCTAGCACAGATACGCAGTATTTT,CASSFPGTFSSTDTQYF
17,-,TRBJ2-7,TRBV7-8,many,TGTGCCAGCAGCTTAGATTTGGGGGGGGACATAGGCTACGAGCAGTACTTC,CASSLDLGGDIGYEQYF
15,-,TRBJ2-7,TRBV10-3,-,TGTGCCATCAGTTACGCCCCAGGCGGAGCCTACGAGCAGTACTTC,CAISYAPGGAYEQYF
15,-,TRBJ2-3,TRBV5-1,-,TGCGCCAGCAGCCGAGGGACCGACCCCACAGATACGCAGTATTTT,CASSRGTDPTDTQYF
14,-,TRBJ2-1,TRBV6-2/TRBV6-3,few,TGTGCCAGCAGGAGAGGCTCCGGTTACAATGAGCAGTTCTTC,CASRRGSGYNEQFF
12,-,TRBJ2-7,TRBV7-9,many,TGTGCCAGCAGCAATAGCGGCTACGAGCAGTACTTC,CASSNSGYEQYF
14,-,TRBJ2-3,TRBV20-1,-,TGCAGTGCTAGAAGGACGCGAAGCACAGATACGCAGTATTTT,CSARRTRSTDTQYF
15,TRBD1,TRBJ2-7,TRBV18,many,TGTGCCAGCTCGTCGGACAGGCTTGATTCCTACGAGCAGTACTTC,CASSSDRLDSYEQYF
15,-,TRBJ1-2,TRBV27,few,TGTGCCAGCAGTCCGAGGACAGAAACTAACTATGGCTACACCTTC,CASSPRTETNYGYTF
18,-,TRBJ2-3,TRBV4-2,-,TGTGCCAGCAGCCAAGTACAAGGGGGAGGGCCATTCGGTGATACGCAGTATTTT,CASSQVQGGGPFGDTQYF
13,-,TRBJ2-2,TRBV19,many,TGTGCCAGCAGCACTGACTACACCGGGGAGCTGTTTTTT,CASSTDYTGELFF
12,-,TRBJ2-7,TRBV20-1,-,TGCAGTGCTAGAGATGTCGGTTTCGAGCAGTACTTC,CSARDVGFEQYF
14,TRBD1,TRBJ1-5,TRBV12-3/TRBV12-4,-,TGTGCCAGCAGAGGGGGGGCAGGGGGCCAGCCCCAGCATTTT,CASRGGAGGQPQHF
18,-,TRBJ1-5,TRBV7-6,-,TGTGCCAGCAGCTTAGAGGGGCAGGGGATGGGGCGGGATCAGCCCCAGCATTTT,CASSLEGQGMGRDQPQHF
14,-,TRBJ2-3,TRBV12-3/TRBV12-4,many,TGTGCCAGCAGTTACTGGGGGATCACAGATACGCAGTATTTT,CASSYWGITDTQYF
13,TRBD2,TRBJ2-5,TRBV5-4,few,TGTGCCAGCGGATCAGCGGGACAAGAGACCCAGTACTTC,CASGSAGQETQYF
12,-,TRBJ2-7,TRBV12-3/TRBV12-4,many,TGTGCCAGCAGTTTAGTTCCGCGAGAGCAGTACTTC,CASSLVPREQYF
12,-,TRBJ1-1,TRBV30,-,TGTGCCTGGAGCTATGACAGAAAATCCCCTTTCTTT,CAWSYDRKSPFF
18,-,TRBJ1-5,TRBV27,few,TGTGCCAGCAGTTGGCCCCGGGGGGACATGAATAGCAATCAGCCCCAGCATTTT,CASSWPRGDMNSNQPQHF
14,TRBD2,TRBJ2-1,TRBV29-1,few,TGCAGCGCCGAACGGGGGACTAGTGGCAATGAGCAGTTCTTC,CSAERGTSGNEQFF
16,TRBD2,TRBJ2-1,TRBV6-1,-,TGTGCCAGCAGTGACCTTAGCGGGAGTCTCAACAATGAGCAGTTCTTC,CASSDLSGSLNNEQFF
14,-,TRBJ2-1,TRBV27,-,TGTGCCAGCAGTTTAACGGAGTTGGGCAATGAGCAGTTCTTC,CASSLTELGNEQFF
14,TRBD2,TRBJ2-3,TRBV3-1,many,TGTGCCAGCAGCCGGAGCGGGAGGACAGATACGCAGTATTTT,CASSRSGRTDTQYF
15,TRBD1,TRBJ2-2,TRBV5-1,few,TGCGCCAGCAGCCCGGGGACAGGGGGACCCGGGGAGCTGTTTTTT,CASSPGTGGPGELFF
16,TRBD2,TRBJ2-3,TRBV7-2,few,TGTGCCAGCAGCGCCACGCCGGGACTATTCACAGATACGCAGTATTTT,CASSATPGLFTDTQYF
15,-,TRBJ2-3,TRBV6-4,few,TGTGCCAGCAGTGACGAGGGAGGTAGCACAGATACGCAGTATTTT,CASSDEGGSTDTQYF
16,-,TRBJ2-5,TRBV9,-,TGTGCCAGCAGCGTAGGGGGTAGCCTTACCGGGGAGACCCAGTACTTC,CASSVGGSLTGETQYF
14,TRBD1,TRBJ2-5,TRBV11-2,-,TGTGCCAGCAGCGCACAGGGGTGGGGGGAGACCCAGTACTTC,CASSAQGWGETQYF
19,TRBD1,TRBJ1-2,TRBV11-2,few,TGTGCCAGCAGCTTAGTGGTTGGGGACAGGAGACGTACGAACTATGGCTACACCTTC,CASSLVVGDRRRTNYGYTF